This TCR beta chain comes out of a study of neoadjuvant anti-PD-1 for oral cavity cancer. Study-level information: Patients without progression got a fourth dose around day 43.

This CDR3 has 11 residues. The V end lost 4 bases, the J end lost 8 bases, and 8 bases lay between the germline ends. CDR1 MDHEN and CDR2 SYDVKM come from the germline V gene. Blood cells were analyzed directly, without culture or expansion. Assay: immunoSEQ multiplex PCR; the TCRdb copy retains only in-frame clones and omits some. Among some 15,000 clones listed, roughly 70% were seen once. The sequences come from PBMCs, collected before nivolumab (anti-PD-1) treatment. The gene calls are TRBV28 and TRBJ1-2, with D unclear. This clonotype originated in a person between 35 and 79 years old with oral cavity squamous cell carcinoma. CDR3 amino acids: CASSSYLGYTF. In DNA, the CDR3 is TGTGCCAGCAGTTCTTATTTAGGCTACACCTTC.